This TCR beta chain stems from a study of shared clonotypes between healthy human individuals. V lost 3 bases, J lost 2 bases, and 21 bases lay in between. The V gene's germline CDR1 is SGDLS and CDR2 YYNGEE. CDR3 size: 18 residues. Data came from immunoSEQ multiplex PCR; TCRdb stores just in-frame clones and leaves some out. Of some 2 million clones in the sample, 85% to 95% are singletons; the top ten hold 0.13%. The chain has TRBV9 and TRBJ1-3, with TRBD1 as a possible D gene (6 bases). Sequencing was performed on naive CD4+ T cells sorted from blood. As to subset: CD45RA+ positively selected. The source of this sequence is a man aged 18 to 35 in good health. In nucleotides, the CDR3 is TGTGCCAGCAGCGAGACGATCAATGGAGGGGGACCTGGAAACACCATATATTTT. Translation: CASSETINGGGPGNTIYF.